Reported below is one TCR beta chain. Its antigen is undetermined. The record originates from a study of shared clonotypes between healthy human individuals. Study findings and constraints: Collection of samples was limited to blood; tissue repertoires likely differ. The study found lower generation probabilities in non-shared clonotypes than in those shared by all four donors.

The CDR3 contains 16 residues. V shed 5 bases and J shed 5 bases, with 18 bases lying between them. Germline V CDR1 and CDR2: MDHEN, SYDVKM. Donors, without exception, were Caucasian adults residing in Nashville, Tennessee. Genomic DNA of every subset was divided equally among multiple immunoSEQ plates. Generated by immunoSEQ multiplex PCR, the TCRdb table keeps only in-frame clones and is missing some. The sample carries over a million clones, approximately 98% recorded once. This clonotype was obtained from a man aged 30-40 years in good health. The sample was naive CD4+ T cells sorted from blood. Described subset: CD45RA+ positively selected. The chain has TRBV28 and TRBJ2-2; tentative D call: TRBD1 (6 bases). The DNA of the CDR3 is TGTGCCAGCAGTCCCCCCAGGGGCTTGTTTACCGGGGAGCTGTTTTTT. Translating it yields CASSPPRGLFTGELFF.